The rows below give T cell receptor beta chains drawn from one sample of a study of blood T cell repertoires in COVID-19. Only in-frame clones appear in the TCRdb table, and some are missing; sequencing was by immunoSEQ multiplex PCR. The sample lists 180,000 or so clones, nearly 80% occurring once. The material sequenced was PBMCs or T cells enriched from blood (not recorded which). Every receptor here comes from a man in his 60s who had been exposed to COVID-19. Each CDR3 is given with its conserved first and last residue. D genes are given only for firm matches. Clone size is stated in some rows and not others, as once, few, many or a class when expanded.

D gene | J gene | clone size | CDR3 length | V gene | CDR3 protein | CDR3 DNA
. | TRBJ1-4 | . | 15 | TRBV6-1 | CASSVVGAGNEKLFF | TGTGCCAGCAGTGTTGTGGGAGCAGGAAATGAAAAACTGTTTTTT
TRBD1 | TRBJ1-4 | . | 17 | TRBV23-1 | CASSHPQPGGANEKLFF | TGCGCCAGCAGTCACCCACAACCAGGGGGAGCTAATGAAAAACTGTTTTTT
. | TRBJ1-2 | . | 12 | TRBV6-5 | CASSGESYGYTF | TGTGCCAGCAGCGGGGAGAGCTATGGCTACACCTTC
TRBD1 | TRBJ1-4 | once | 17 | TRBV5-4 | CASSLGPFGTGIEKLFF | TGTGCCAGCAGCTTGGGACCCTTCGGGACAGGAATTGAAAAACTGTTTTTT
. | TRBJ2-2 | . | 16 | TRBV5-1 | CASSLVGPPNTGELFF | TGCGCCAGCAGCTTGGTGGGGCCACCTAACACCGGGGAGCTGTTTTTT
TRBD2 | TRBJ2-5 | . | 16 | TRBV5-4 | CASSNPGLAGSETQYF | TGTGCCAGCAGCAACCCCGGACTAGCGGGATCAGAGACCCAGTACTTC
TRBD2 | TRBJ2-5 | . | 17 | TRBV11-3 | CASSLTHSGRVEETQYF | TGTGCCAGCAGCCTTACCCATAGCGGGAGGGTGGAAGAGACCCAGTACTTC
TRBD2 | TRBJ2-1 | few | 18 | TRBV30 | CAWSGLAGSEWAYNEQFF | TGTGCCTGGAGCGGACTAGCGGGCTCGGAGTGGGCCTACAATGAGCAGTTCTTC
. | TRBJ1-4 | . | 13 | TRBV7-9 | CASSLVPGEKLFF | TGTGCCAGCAGCTTGGTACCGGGAGAAAAACTGTTTTTT
. | TRBJ2-6 | . | 17 | TRBV11-2 | CASSLGGPGTGTNVLTF | TGTGCCAGCAGCTTAGGGGGACCGGGGACTGGGACCAACGTCCTGACTTTC
. | TRBJ1-5 | once | 13 | TRBV5-5 | CASSSDLRRPQHF | TGTGCCAGCAGCTCCGATCTACGAAGGCCCCAGCATTTT
TRBD1 | TRBJ2-7 | . | 15 | TRBV11-2 | CASSQNSQGAWEQYF | TGTGCCAGCAGCCAGAATTCCCAGGGGGCATGGGAGCAGTACTTC
TRBD1 | TRBJ1-5 | . | 16 | TRBV19 | CASSIRGRGPNQPQHF | TGTGCCAGTAGTATTAGGGGCAGGGGGCCTAATCAGCCCCAGCATTTT
TRBD1 | TRBJ1-2 | . | 14 | TRBV19 | CASSITGVNYGYTF | TGTGCCAGTAGTATTACAGGGGTTAACTATGGCTACACCTTC
TRBD2 | TRBJ2-7 | . | 14 | TRBV11-2 | CASRTSGGMSEQYF | TGTGCCAGCAGGACTAGCGGGGGAATGAGTGAGCAGTACTTC
. | TRBJ2-1 | once | 15 | TRBV5-1 | CASSLRGGDPNEQFF | TGCGCCAGCAGCTTACGGGGTGGCGATCCGAATGAGCAGTTCTTC
. | TRBJ1-4 | . | 15 | TRBV18 | CASSKTGNTNEKLFF | TGTGCCAGCTCAAAAACAGGGAATACTAATGAAAAACTGTTTTTT
. | TRBJ1-5 | . | 15 | TRBV28 | CASRSGGSSNQPQHF | TGTGCCAGCAGGTCCGGAGGGTCTAGCAATCAGCCCCAGCATTTT
TRBD2 | TRBJ2-7 | . | 14 | TRBV7-8 | CASSLVGGSPEQYF | TGTGCCAGCAGCTTAGTAGGCGGGAGTCCCGAGCAGTACTTC
. | TRBJ2-5 | . | 14 | TRBV11-2 | CASSPGTWNEAQYF | TGTGCCAGCAGCCCCGGGACTTGGAATGAGGCCCAGTACTTC
. | TRBJ1-2 | . | 14 | TRBV30 | CAWSVSQGNYGYTF | TGTGCCTGGAGTGTATCTCAGGGTAACTATGGCTACACCTTC
TRBD1 | TRBJ1-1 | . | 14 | TRBV6-6 | CASSAGQGATEAFF | TGTGCCAGCAGTGCGGGACAGGGTGCGACTGAAGCTTTCTTT
. | TRBJ2-5 | . | 12 | TRBV6-6 | CASSFGSETQYF | TGTGCCAGCAGTTTCGGGAGCGAGACCCAGTACTTC
. | TRBJ2-1 | . | 13 | TRBV7-9 | CASSADGGNEQFF | TGTGCCAGCAGCGCGGACGGGGGCAATGAGCAGTTCTTC
. | TRBJ2-2 | . | 15 | TRBV5-1 | CASSLGGERTGELFF | TGCGCCAGCAGCTTGGGGGGAGAAAGGACCGGGGAGCTGTTTTTT
TRBD1 | TRBJ1-3 | few | 14 | TRBV5-6 | CASSSTGVGNTIYF | TGTGCCAGCAGCTCTACAGGGGTCGGAAACACCATATATTTT
. | TRBJ1-4 | . | 16 | TRBV30 | CAWSGAEAATNEKLFF | TGTGCCTGGAGTGGTGCAGAGGCTGCAACTAATGAAAAACTGTTTTTT